These T cell receptor beta chains were read from a single sample in a study of post-analysis software for immune sequencing data. TCRdb analysed the PCR reads with MiXCR anew, one entry per CDR3 protein. The data show 350,000 to 450,000 distinct CDR3 sequences, 30% to 45% seen once. Sequencing was done on a sample of blood. The receptors here all came from a girl aged 2-10 years with multiple sclerosis. Both conserved end residues are part of each CDR3. Fields, in order: V gene, J gene, clone size, D gene, CDR3 DNA, CDR3 protein. A D gene is named only where the DNA matches it firmly. Only some rows state a clone size, as once, few, many or a class for expanded clones.

v_call: TRBV5-1; j_call: TRBJ2-1; clone_size: many; d_call: TRBD1; cdr3_nt: TGCGCCAGCAGCTGGGGGACAGGCCCGAGCTCCTACAATGAGCAGTTCTTC; cdr3_aa: CASSWGTGPSSYNEQFF
v_call: TRBV20-1; j_call: TRBJ2-1; clone_size: .; d_call: TRBD2; cdr3_nt: TGCAGTGCTAGAGAGCGGAGGACTAGTGGCTACAATGAGCAGTTCTTC; cdr3_aa: CSARERRTSGYNEQFF
v_call: TRBV7-3; j_call: TRBJ2-3; clone_size: .; d_call: .; cdr3_nt: TGTGCCAGCAGCTCCCTCCCAGCTAGCACAGATACGCAGTATTTT; cdr3_aa: CASSSLPASTDTQYF
v_call: TRBV29-1; j_call: TRBJ2-1; clone_size: few; d_call: .; cdr3_nt: TGCAGCGTGCGGGCTGGGACCAATGAGCAGTTCTTC; cdr3_aa: CSVRAGTNEQFF
v_call: TRBV20-1; j_call: TRBJ2-1; clone_size: once; d_call: TRBD2; cdr3_nt: TGCAGTGCTAGAAGCGGCGGGGGGTCCTACAATGAGCAGTTCTTC; cdr3_aa: CSARSGGGSYNEQFF
v_call: TRBV11-2; j_call: TRBJ1-2; clone_size: .; d_call: .; cdr3_nt: .; cdr3_aa: CASSLDILSGQGSPGVGYGYTF
v_call: TRBV7-8; j_call: TRBJ2-6; clone_size: few; d_call: .; cdr3_nt: TGTGCCAGCAGCCCCCGTGAGGTAGCTGGGGCCAACGTCCTGACTTTC; cdr3_aa: CASSPREVAGANVLTF
v_call: TRBV2; j_call: TRBJ1-2; clone_size: .; d_call: .; cdr3_nt: TGTGCCAGCAGTGAACACCCAATCCCCTCTCTTGGCTACACCTTC; cdr3_aa: CASSEHPIPSLGYTF
v_call: TRBV7-9; j_call: TRBJ2-7; clone_size: .; d_call: TRBD1; cdr3_nt: TGTGCCAGCAGCTTACTGACAGGGCCCTACGAGCAGTACTTC; cdr3_aa: CASSLLTGPYEQYF
v_call: TRBV10-3; j_call: TRBJ2-1; clone_size: .; d_call: TRBD2; cdr3_nt: TGTGCCATCAGTGAGTCTAGCGGGAAGTACAATGAGCAGTTCTTC; cdr3_aa: CAISESSGKYNEQFF
v_call: TRBV5-6; j_call: TRBJ1-5; clone_size: .; d_call: .; cdr3_nt: TGTGCCAGCAGCTTGGGGACAACCAGCAATCAGCCCCAGCATTTT; cdr3_aa: CASSLGTTSNQPQHF